One and the same sample provided the 27 T cell receptor beta chains below, sequenced in a study of blood T cell repertoires in COVID-19. The repertoire was sequenced with immunoSEQ multiplex PCR; TCRdb's copy has only in-frame clones and lacks some. The sample includes 200,000 or so clones, over 70% of them seen just once. The specimen sequenced was peripheral blood. These TCRs come from a man in his fifties or sixties with active or convalescent COVID-19.

The chain employs TRBV9 and TRBJ2-3; D is undetermined. The CDR3 covers 14 residues. V lost 0 bases to trimming and J lost 6 bases, with 11 bases between them. CDR1 is SGDLS and CDR2 is YYNGEE in the germline V gene. The CDR3: CASSVVPGRDTQYF. As DNA, the CDR3 is TGTGCCAGCAGCGTAGTGCCAGGCCGCGATACGCAGTATTTT.

Concerning this clone: Germline and junction disagree at one end, which may indicate a read error. The V and J genes are TRBV4-3 and TRBJ1-4; TRBD1 matches at 9 bases. There are 14 residues in the CDR3. The germline CDR1 and CDR2 sequences are LGHNA and YSLEER. In DNA, the CDR3 is TGCGCCAGCAGCGAAGACAGGGGGGATGAAAAACTGTTTTTT. It encodes CASSEDRGDEKLFF.

This chain connects TRBV2 to TRBJ2-3; maybe TRBD2 (6 bases). V lost 0 bases, J lost 0 bases, and 13 bases lay in between. Germline assignment: CDR1 SNHLY and CDR2 FYNNEI. The CDR3 is 17 residues long. CDR3 nucleotide sequence: TGTGCCAGCAGTGAAGCGCAAGTAGCGGAGAGCACAGATACGCAGTATTTT. It yields the protein CASSEAQVAESTDTQYF.

This clone was counted a single time. V is TRBV19 and J is TRBJ2-5; the D gene is possibly TRBD2 (7 bases). The germline V gene has CDR1 LNHDA and CDR2 SQIVND (reference sequence). Trimming removed 3 bases from V and 5 bases from J, with 10 bases in between. This CDR3 has 13 residues. The chain's CDR3 is CASSIGGGETQYF. In DNA, the CDR3 is TGTGCCAGTAGTATTGGGGGGGGCGAGACCCAGTACTTC. The full variable domain, in which reference TRBV19 and TRBJ2-5 provide the parts outside the CDR3, is DGGITQSPKYLFRKEGQNVTLSCEQNLNHDAMYWYRQDPGQGLRLIYYSQIVNDFQKGDIAEGYSVSREKKESFPLTVTSAQKNPTAFYLCASSIGGGETQYFGPGTRLLVL.

This clone was observed a single time. V is TRBV5-1 and J is TRBJ2-7, with a possible D match to TRBD2 (6 bases). CDR3 length: 16 amino acids. V was trimmed by 7 bases and J by 3 bases, leaving 23 bases between them. Germline V gene data show CDR1 as SGHRS and CDR2 as YFSETQ. CDR3 region: CASSLAQTGALYEQYF. CDR3 coding DNA: TGCGCCAGCTCACTAGCACAAACCGGGGCCCTCTACGAGCAGTACTTC.

This chain links TRBV6-5 with TRBJ1-1, with TRBD1 matching over 7 bases. V shed 7 bases, J shed 1 base, and the junction held 6 bases outside the gene matches. The CDR3 is 14 residues long. The V gene's germline CDR1 is MNHEY and CDR2 SVGAGI. The CDR3 DNA sequence: TGTGCCAGCACCGCGGCAGGGGGGAACACTGAAGCTTTCTTT. This gives the protein CASTAAGGNTEAFF.

The chain recombines TRBV6-5 with TRBJ1-2; 7 nucleotides align to TRBD1. The CDR3 runs to 14 residues. V dropped 8 bases and J dropped 5; count of bases not matched to a gene: 11. From germline, CDR1 is MNHEY and CDR2 SVGAGI. CDR3 region: CASCLQGGGYGYTF. As DNA, the CDR3 is TGTGCCAGCTGCCTGCAAGGGGGCGGGTATGGCTACACCTTC.

This chain links TRBV6-6 with TRBJ1-5; 9 bases fit TRBD1. The germline V gene has CDR1 MNHNY and CDR2 SVGAGI (reference sequence). The length of the CDR3 is 15 residues. Trimming removed 2 bases from V and 7 bases from J; junction bases left unmatched: 6. The DNA of the CDR3 is TGTGCCAGCAGTTACCAGACAGGGGGAGGACAGCCCCAGCATTTT. It translates to CASSYQTGGGQPQHF.

This sequence joins TRBV28 and TRBJ1-1, with 8 nucleotides matching TRBD1. The germline CDR1 and CDR2 sequences are MDHEN and SYDVKM. V trimming: 6 bases; J trimming: 7 bases; junction bases outside the gene matches: 7. The CDR3 has 13 amino acids. The CDR3 DNA reads as TGTGCCAGCAGCCTAGACAGGGGCGATGAAGCTTTCTTT. As protein: CASSLDRGDEAFF.

To note about this clone: Other nucleotide sequences in the sample specify the same CDR3. The chain has TRBV7-9 and TRBJ2-7; D unclear. There are 12 residues in the CDR3. Trimming stripped 5 bases from V and 1 base from J, with 6 bases between. The germline V gene has CDR1 SEHNR and CDR2 FQNEAQ (reference sequence). This chain's CDR3 is CASSPSSYEQYF. CDR3 bases: TGTGCCAGCAGCCCCTCTTCCTACGAGCAGTACTTC. Together with reference TRBV7-9 and TRBJ2-7, the CDR3 gives the full variable domain: DTGVSQNPRHKITKRGQNVTFRCDPISEHNRLYWYRQTLGQGPEFLTYFQNEAQLEKSRLLSDRFSAERPKGSFSTLEIQRTEQGDSAMYLCASSPSSYEQYFGPGTRLTVT.

This chain links TRBV6-2 or TRBV6-3 with TRBJ1-3; D is possibly TRBD1 (5 bases). The V end lost 0 bases, the J end lost 4 bases, and 7 bases lay between the germline ends. The CDR3 covers 14 residues. Per the germline V gene, CDR1 is MNHEY and CDR2 is SVGEGT. Here the CDR3 reads CASSYSTAGNTIYF. In DNA, the CDR3 is TGTGCCAGCAGTTACTCGACAGCCGGAAACACCATATATTTT.

This chain joins TRBV6-1 and TRBJ2-5, with 8 nucleotides matching TRBD2. CDR1 and CDR2 (germline): MNHNS, SASEGT. The J segment lost 1 base and the V segment lost 2 bases, leaving 12 bases of the junction unmatched. This CDR3 comprises 18 residues. CDR3 in DNA: TGTGCCAGCAGTGAATGGCCCCAACTAGCGGAGCCCCAAGAGACCCAGTACTTC. This translates into CASSEWPQLAEPQETQYF.

The chain employs TRBV7-8 and TRBJ2-4, with 13 bases fitting TRBD2. Germline CDR1 and CDR2: SGHVS and FQNEAQ. The CDR3 extends over 18 amino acids. V was pared by 4 bases and J by 0 bases, with 6 bases of the junction left unmatched. The CDR3 reads CASSSGLAGVLAKNIQYF. DNA for the CDR3: TGTGCCAGCAGCTCAGGACTAGCGGGAGTTCTAGCCAAAAACATTCAGTACTTC.

The V and J genes are TRBV12-3 or TRBV12-4 and TRBJ1-2; the D is unclear. The length of the CDR3 is 13 residues. V was shortened by 7 bases and J by 7 bases, with 16 bases between the two germline ends. The CDR3 loop reads CASTLLPLSGYTF. Here the CDR3 DNA reads TGTGCCAGCACCCTTCTACCCCTATCTGGCTACACCTTC.

In DNA, the CDR3 is TGCGCCAGCAGCTTGCCCGGGCAAGAGACCCAGTACTTC. Encoded protein: CASSLPGQETQYF. This sequence joins TRBV5-1 and TRBJ2-5; D call uncertain. The CDR3 covers 13 residues. Between the trimmed V and J ends, which lost 1 base and 2 bases, there was a span of 6 bases. The germline CDR1 and CDR2 sequences are SGHRS and YFSETQ.

The chain is built from TRBV5-5 and TRBJ2-7; 7 bases align to TRBD2. Trimming took 2 bases from V and 3 from J; bases not matched to a gene: 8. This CDR3 region has 15 residues. CDR1 is SGHKS, CDR2 YYEKEE, per germline (reference sequence). Here the CDR3 reads CASSLPGTTSYEQYF. The CDR3 DNA sequence: TGTGCCAGCAGCTTACCCGGGACTACTAGCTACGAGCAGTACTTC.

The chain links TRBV28 to TRBJ1-2; D is unresolved. Germline V gene lookup returns CDR1 MDHEN and CDR2 SYDVKM. CDR3 length: 17 amino acids. Trimming shortened V by 4 bases and J by 1 base, and 19 bases separated the two germline ends. The CDR3 sequence: CASSSHLGQLFNYGYTF. The CDR3 DNA reads as TGTGCCAGCAGTTCCCACCTGGGCCAGCTTTTTAACTATGGCTACACCTTC.

A remark on this clone: A much larger clone is a single base away; this may be a read error. CDR3 loop: CASSLGGSGNTIYF. In DNA, the CDR3 is TGTGCCAGCAGCTTAGGAGGGTCTGGAAACACCATATATTTT. This rearrangement joins TRBV7-2 to TRBJ1-3; no reliable D call. In germline, CDR1 is SGHTA, CDR2 FQGNSA. Trimming cost V 1 base and J 1 base, with 5 bases left between them. The CDR3 is made up of 14 amino acids.

V gene TRBV11-1 combines with J gene TRBJ2-7, with D perhaps matching TRBD2 (6 bases). The germline gives CDR1 SGHAT, CDR2 FQDESV (reference sequence). The CDR3 covers 13 residues. V was shortened by 6 bases and J by 0 bases, with 9 bases between the two germline ends. The CDR3 DNA reads TGTGCCAGCAGTCGGGGACTCTCCTACGAGCAGTACTTC. It specifies CASSRGLSYEQYF.

V and J are TRBV12-3 or TRBV12-4 and TRBJ2-2, with D unresolved. The length of the CDR3 is 11 residues. The V and J ends lost 7 bases and 8 bases respectively, with 8 bases between them. This CDR3 reads CASTKLGELFF. In DNA form, the CDR3 reads TGTGCCAGCACCAAGCTGGGGGAGCTGTTTTTT.

This clone came up a few times. Other DNA sequences within the sample encode an identical CDR3. The gene calls are TRBV2 and TRBJ2-1, with 8 nucleotides matching TRBD1. The CDR3 is 15 residues long. The germline V gene encodes CDR1 SNHLY and CDR2 FYNNEI. V dropped 6 bases and J dropped 0; count of bases not matched to a gene: 4. The CDR3 here is CASSRQGSSYNEQFF. The CDR3 DNA reads TGTGCCAGCAGCCGACAGGGGAGCTCCTACAATGAGCAGTTCTTC.

The rearrangement links TRBV7-8 to TRBJ2-2, with a possible D match to TRBD2 (5 bases). The CDR3 has 17 amino acids. Trimming pared 1 base from V and 4 bases from J, leaving 16 bases between. Germline V gene lookup returns CDR1 SGHVS and CDR2 FQNEAQ. CDR3 bases: TGTGCCAGCAGCTTAGTTTGGCTACTCGAGGGCACCGGGGAGCTGTTTTTT. This gives the protein CASSLVWLLEGTGELFF.

The V gene is TRBV6-5, the J gene TRBJ2-2, with D possibly being TRBD2 (5 bases). The CDR3 extends over 15 amino acids. With 7 bases removed from V and 5 bases from J, the gap between germline ends came to 17 bases. Germline CDR1 MNHEY, CDR2 SVGAGI. For the CDR3, the DNA is TGTGCCAGCAACCCGGACCCGGGATGGACCGGGGAGCTGTTTTTT. This codes for CASNPDPGWTGELFF.

This clone was seen only once. The J gene is TRBJ2-7, the V gene TRBV19; weak D call: TRBD1 (5 bases). V lost 6 bases and J 6 bases, leaving 9 bases between the germline ends. Germline CDR1 LNHDA, CDR2 SQIVND (reference sequence). The CDR3 is 11 amino acids. CDR3 sequence: CASRQGLEQYF. The CDR3 DNA reads TGTGCCAGTAGGCAGGGCCTCGAGCAGTACTTC.

This chain joins TRBV4-2 and TRBJ2-4; 13 bases are a match to TRBD2. V lost 0 bases, J lost 1 base, and 9 bases stayed unmatched. CDR1 LGHNA and CDR2 YNFKEQ come from the germline V gene. The CDR3 consists of 20 residues. In nucleotides, the CDR3 is TGTGCCAGCAGCCAAGAGGGGGGGTGGACTAGCGGGAGCGCCAAAAACATTCAGTACTTC. It encodes CASSQEGGWTSGSAKNIQYF.

This sequence joins TRBV29-1 and TRBJ1-1; TRBD1 agrees at 8 bases. The CDR3 contains 12 residues. Germline-derived CDR1 and CDR2 are SQVTM and ANQGSEA. Unmatched junction bases numbered 11, after V lost 7 bases and J lost 10 bases. CDR3 loop: CSAKQSQGAAFF. For the CDR3, the DNA is TGCAGCGCAAAGCAGAGTCAGGGGGCAGCTTTCTTT.

This clone was observed a handful of times. V is TRBV5-1 and J is TRBJ2-7; 7 positions agree with TRBD2. Unmatched junction bases numbered 9, after V lost 0 bases and J lost 0 bases. CDR1 is SGHRS and CDR2 is YFSETQ in the germline V gene. The CDR3 is made up of 17 amino acids. The CDR3 DNA is TGCGCCAGCAGCTTGGGGGAGGGTGACCTGGGCTCCTACGAGCAGTACTTC. The encoded protein is CASSLGEGDLGSYEQYF.